Each of the 18 T cell receptor beta chains below was sequenced from the same sample in a study of T cells in Graves' hyperthyroidism and ophthalmopathy. The source material, RNA transcripts, was used to amplify TCR beta CDR3 regions. HTBI primers were the set used in a first-round RT-PCR of the TCR CDR3. TCRdb re-derived calls from the multiplex PCR reads in MiXCR, one entry per CDR3 protein. The sample consists of about 360,000 distinct CDR3 sequences, about 13% of them appearing once. Sequenced: blood. Receptors originate from a woman aged 18 to 35 with Graves' hyperthyroidism.

This clonotype appeared many times. The chain joins TRBV28 to TRBJ2-7, with TRBD2 matching over 15 bases. The V segment lost 3 bases and the J segment 4 bases; nucleotides outside the gene matches: 7. This CDR3 region has 17 residues. CDR1 is MDHEN, CDR2 SYDVKM, per germline. The CDR3 DNA reads as TGTGCCAGCAGTTTGGGGGGACTAGCGGGGGGCGGGTACGAGCAGTACTTC. Translating gives CASSLGGLAGGGYEQYF.

This clonotype has at least ten counts. This sequence joins TRBV18 and TRBJ1-2; no clear D gene. The CDR3 covers 14 residues. V was pared by 2 bases and J by 4 bases, with 11 bases between. Germline CDR1 KGHSH, CDR2 LQKENI. As DNA, the CDR3 is TGTGCCAGCTCACCAGCACAGACCACCTATGGCTACACCTTC. Amino acid sequence: CASSPAQTTYGYTF.

This clonotype was seen repeatedly, ten times or more. The chain recombines TRBV7-9 with TRBJ1-1; D is ambiguous. Germline V gene data show CDR1 as SEHNR and CDR2 as FQNEAQ (reference sequence). V was trimmed by 9 bases and J by 1 base, leaving 9 bases between them. The CDR3 is 12 residues long. The CDR3 here is CASKIGNTEAFF. The CDR3 DNA sequence: TGTGCCAGTAAGATAGGGAACACTGAAGCTTTCTTT.

The chain links TRBV5-4 to TRBJ2-1; D is possibly TRBD1 (6 bases). Trimming pared 2 bases from V and 3 bases from J, leaving 12 bases between. The CDR3 is made up of 15 amino acids. Germline V gene lookup returns CDR1 SGHNT and CDR2 YYREEE (reference sequence). CDR3 bases: TGTGCCAGCAGCTTACCGGGACACATCTACAATGAGCAGTTCTTC. Residues: CASSLPGHIYNEQFF.

The table lists this clonotype with many counts. The V and J genes are TRBV2 and TRBJ1-1; D uncertain. With 2 bases removed from V and 4 bases from J, the gap between germline ends came to 14 bases. This CDR3 is built from 15 residues. Germline V lookup: CDR1 SNHLY, CDR2 FYNNEI. The CDR3 DNA is TGTGCCAGCAGTGAATTGGCGCACTCGAGCACTGAAGCTTTCTTT. Amino acid sequence: CASSELAHSSTEAFF.

This clonotype was seen at least ten times. Written as DNA, the CDR3 is TGTGCCAGCAGTTGGGGGTATGGCTACACCTTC. Encoded protein: CASSWGYGYTF. The V and J genes are TRBV12-3 or TRBV12-4 and TRBJ1-2; tentatively, D is TRBD1 (5 bases). This CDR3 is built from 11 residues. V was cut by 4 bases and J by 5 bases, with 5 bases left in between.

V and J are TRBV5-4 and TRBJ1-6, with D unresolved. The CDR3 has 15 amino acids. The V end was cut by 5 bases, the J end by 7 bases, with 16 bases between. The germline V gene has CDR1 SGHNT and CDR2 YYREEE (reference sequence). CDR3 in amino acids: CASSSSHTINSPLHF. The CDR3 DNA sequence: TGTGCCAGCAGTTCCAGTCATACCATAAATTCACCCCTCCACTTT.

The chain joins TRBV6-1 to TRBJ1-4; D is perhaps TRBD1 (5 bases). With 7 bases removed from V and 8 bases from J, the gap between germline ends came to 20 bases. CDR3 size: 15 residues. Germline V gives CDR1 MNHNS, CDR2 SASEGT. CDR3 protein: CASTSDWGGREKLFF. In DNA form, the CDR3 reads TGTGCCAGCACCTCTGACTGGGGGGGACGGGAAAAACTGTTTTTT.

This clonotype showed up many times. The chain carries TRBV27 and TRBJ2-3; 10 nucleotides agree with TRBD1. From germline, CDR1 is MNHEY and CDR2 SMNVEV (reference sequence). This CDR3 spans 18 amino acids. V gave up 5 bases and J gave up 6 bases; unmatched junction bases: 17. The CDR3 reads CASSLRRGTGARGDTQYF. CDR3 nucleotides: TGTGCCAGCAGTCTGAGGCGGGGGACAGGGGCCCGAGGGGATACGCAGTATTTT.

V gene TRBV9 combines with J gene TRBJ2-1; D not resolved. Germline V gene lookup returns CDR1 SGDLS and CDR2 YYNGEE. CDR3 length: 16 amino acids. The V and J ends lost 0 bases and 4 bases respectively, with 14 bases between them. CDR3 sequence reads: CASSVDGISPYNEQFF. In DNA, the CDR3 is TGTGCCAGCAGCGTAGATGGTATTAGTCCGTACAATGAGCAGTTCTTC.

This clonotype was seen repeatedly, ten times or more. This chain links TRBV11-3 with TRBJ2-1, with D possibly being TRBD1 or TRBD2 (5 bases each). Trimming removed 5 bases from V and 0 bases from J, with 17 bases in between. The CDR3 is 17 residues long. The germline CDR1 and CDR2 sequences are SGHNT and YENEEA. CDR3 amino acids: CASSPGRIASSYNEQFF. CDR3 DNA sequence: TGTGCCAGCAGCCCAGGGAGAATTGCAAGCTCCTACAATGAGCAGTTCTTC.

This chain links TRBV4-1 with TRBJ2-1; 8 bases fit TRBD2. In germline, CDR1 is MGHRA, CDR2 YSYEKL. The CDR3 has 17 residues. Unmatched junction bases numbered 9, after V lost 4 bases and J lost 1 base. CDR3 DNA: TGCGCCAGCAGCCCAGGCCCAACTAGCGGTTCCTACAATGAGCAGTTCTTC. Translation: CASSPGPTSGSYNEQFF.

This chain joins TRBV10-3 and TRBJ2-6; TRBD2 is a possible D gene (5 bases). There are 14 residues in the CDR3. Trimming shortened V by 8 bases and J by 0 bases, and 8 bases separated the two germline ends. Looked up from germline, CDR1 is ENHRY and CDR2 is SYGVKD. In DNA, the CDR3 is TGTGCCATCCGAGCGGACTCTGGGGCCAACGTCCTGACTTTC. Its translation is CAIRADSGANVLTF.

This clonotype was seen repeatedly, ten times or more. The chain carries TRBV14 and TRBJ2-1, with D possibly TRBD1 on 5 matching bases. The V end lost 1 base, the J end lost 7 bases, and 26 bases lay between the germline ends. CDR3 size: 19 residues. CDR1 SGHDN and CDR2 FVKESK come from the germline V gene. Written as DNA, the CDR3 is TGTGCCAGCAGCCAAGGTATCCTCGAAAGACGCATCAAGGGGAATGAGCAGTTCTTC. Translated: CASSQGILERRIKGNEQFF.

This clonotype was counted between two and nine times. The chain is built from TRBV5-1 and TRBJ2-7, with TRBD2 matching 13 bases. Germline V gene lookup returns CDR1 SGHRS and CDR2 YFSETQ. The CDR3 has 17 residues. The ends lost 4 bases at V and 4 bases at J; junction bases unmatched: 11. The CDR3 protein is CASSKTSGGPESYEQYF. As DNA, the CDR3 is TGCGCCAGCAGCAAGACTAGCGGGGGGCCCGAATCGTACGAGCAGTACTTC.

This clonotype was detected ten times or more. The V call is TRBV7-9, the J call TRBJ1-2; TRBD1 agrees at 9 bases. The CDR3 extends over 19 amino acids. Germline CDR1 is SEHNR and CDR2 is FQNEAQ (reference sequence). V gave up 3 bases and J gave up 3 bases; unmatched junction bases: 17. CDR3 coding DNA: TGTGCCAGCAGCTTCCCCTCACCCTTACGGGACAGGGATCACTATGGCTACACCTTC. This codes for CASSFPSPLRDRDHYGYTF.

The genes are TRBV5-1 and TRBJ2-7, with D possibly being TRBD2 (6 bases). Germline V gene data show CDR1 as SGHRS and CDR2 as YFSETQ. The CDR3 contains 19 residues. V was pared by 4 bases and J by 0 bases, with 26 bases between. The CDR3 bases are TGCGCCAGCAGCCGTTCCGGAGGGGATGTGGGTCTTAGCTCCTACGAGCAGTACTTC. Translating it yields CASSRSGGDVGLSSYEQYF. Looking up the rest from reference TRBV5-1 and TRBJ2-7 gives the full variable domain: KAGVTQTPRYLIKTRGQQVTLSCSPISGHRSVSWYQQTPGQGLQFLFEYFSETQRNKGNFPGRFSGRQFSNSRSEMNVSTLELGDSALYLCASSRSGGDVGLSSYEQYFGPGTRLTVT.

This clonotype was detected ten times or more. J is TRBJ2-1 and V is TRBV6-1; D not certain. CDR3 length: 13 residues. Trimming took 8 bases from V and 0 from J, leaving 8 bases between them. CDR1 and CDR2 (germline): MNHNS, SASEGT. The CDR3 protein is CASHFDSYNEQFF. The CDR3 DNA reads as TGTGCCAGCCATTTCGACTCCTACAATGAGCAGTTCTTC.